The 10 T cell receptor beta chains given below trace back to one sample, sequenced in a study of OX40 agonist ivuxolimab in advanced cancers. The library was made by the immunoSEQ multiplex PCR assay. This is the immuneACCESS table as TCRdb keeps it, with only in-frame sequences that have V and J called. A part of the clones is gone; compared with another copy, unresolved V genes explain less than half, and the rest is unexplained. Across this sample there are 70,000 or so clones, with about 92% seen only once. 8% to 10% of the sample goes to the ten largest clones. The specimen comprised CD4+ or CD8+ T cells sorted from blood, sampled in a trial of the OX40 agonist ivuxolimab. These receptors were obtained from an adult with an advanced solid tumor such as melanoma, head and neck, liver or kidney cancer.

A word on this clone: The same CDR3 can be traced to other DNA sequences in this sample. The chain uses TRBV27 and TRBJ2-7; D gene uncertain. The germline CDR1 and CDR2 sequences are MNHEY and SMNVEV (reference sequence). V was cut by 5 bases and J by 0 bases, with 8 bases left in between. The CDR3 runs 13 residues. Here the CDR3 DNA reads TGTGCCAGCAGTCCAGGTAGCTCCTACGAGCAGTACTTC. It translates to CASSPGSSYEQYF.

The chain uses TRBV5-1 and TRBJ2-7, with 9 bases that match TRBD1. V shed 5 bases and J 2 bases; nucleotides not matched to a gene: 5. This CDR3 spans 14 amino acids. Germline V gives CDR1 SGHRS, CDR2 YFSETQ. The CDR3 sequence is CASRWTGEAYEQYF. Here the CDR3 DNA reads TGCGCCAGCAGGTGGACAGGGGAGGCCTACGAGCAGTACTTC.

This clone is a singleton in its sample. The chain's CDR3 is CASSVDSGNSPLHF. The DNA of the CDR3 is TGTGCCAGCAGCGTAGATTCGGGGAACTCACCCCTCCACTTT. V gene TRBV9 combines with J gene TRBJ1-6, with D uncertain. Trimming removed 0 bases from V and 10 bases from J, with 11 bases in between. The CDR3 has 14 amino acids. The germline CDR1 and CDR2 sequences are SGDLS and YYNGEE.

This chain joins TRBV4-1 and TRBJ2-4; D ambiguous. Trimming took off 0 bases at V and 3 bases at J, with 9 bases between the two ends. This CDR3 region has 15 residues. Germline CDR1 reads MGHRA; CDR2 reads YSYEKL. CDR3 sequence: CASSQEWVSKNIQYF. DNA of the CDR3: TGCGCCAGCAGCCAAGAATGGGTGAGCAAAAACATTCAGTACTTC.

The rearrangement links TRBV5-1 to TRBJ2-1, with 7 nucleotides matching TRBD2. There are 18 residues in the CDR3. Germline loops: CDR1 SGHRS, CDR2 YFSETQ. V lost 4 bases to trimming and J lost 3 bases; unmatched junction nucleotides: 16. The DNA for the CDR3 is TGCGCCAGCAGCCCCCCGGGGGGTAGCGGGTACCACTACAATGAGCAGTTCTTC. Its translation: CASSPPGGSGYHYNEQFF.

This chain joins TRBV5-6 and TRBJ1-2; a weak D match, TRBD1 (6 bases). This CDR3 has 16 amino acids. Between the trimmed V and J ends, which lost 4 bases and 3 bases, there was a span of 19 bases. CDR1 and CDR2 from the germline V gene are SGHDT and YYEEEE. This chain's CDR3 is CASSPLPETGHYGYTF. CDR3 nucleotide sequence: TGTGCCAGCAGCCCGCTCCCGGAAACAGGGCACTATGGCTACACCTTC.

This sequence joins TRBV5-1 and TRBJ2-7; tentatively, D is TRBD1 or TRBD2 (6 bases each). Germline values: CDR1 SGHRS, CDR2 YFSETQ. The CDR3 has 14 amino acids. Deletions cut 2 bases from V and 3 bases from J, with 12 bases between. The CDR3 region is CASSLGGFSYEQYF. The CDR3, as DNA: TGCGCCAGCAGCTTAGGGGGGTTTAGCTACGAGCAGTACTTC. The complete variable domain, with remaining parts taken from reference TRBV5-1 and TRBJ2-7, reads KAGVTQTPRYLIKTRGQQVTLSCSPISGHRSVSWYQQTPGQGLQFLFEYFSETQRNKGNFPGRFSGRQFSNSRSEMNVSTLELGDSALYLCASSLGGFSYEQYFGPGTRLTVT.

CDR3 sequence (DNA): TGTGCCAGCAGCCAAGATCGAGGGACAGGATACTACGAGCAGTACTTC. This sequence encodes CASSQDRGTGYYEQYF. This rearrangement joins TRBV14 to TRBJ2-7; TRBD1 matches at 8 bases. CDR3 length: 16 amino acids. The germline CDR1 and CDR2 sequences are SGHDN and FVKESK. Trimming cost V 0 bases and J 3 bases; bases outside gene matches: 7.

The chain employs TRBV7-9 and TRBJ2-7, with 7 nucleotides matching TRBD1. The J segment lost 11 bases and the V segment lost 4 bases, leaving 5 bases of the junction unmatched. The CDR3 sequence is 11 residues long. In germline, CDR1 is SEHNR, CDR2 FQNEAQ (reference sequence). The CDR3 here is CASSSIGTEYF. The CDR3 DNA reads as TGTGCCAGCAGCTCTATAGGGACAGAGTACTTC. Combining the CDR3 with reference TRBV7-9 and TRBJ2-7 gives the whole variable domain DTGVSQNPRHKITKRGQNVTFRCDPISEHNRLYWYRQTLGQGPEFLTYFQNEAQLEKSRLLSDRFSAERPKGSFSTLEIQRTEQGDSAMYLCASSSIGTEYFGPGTRLTVT.

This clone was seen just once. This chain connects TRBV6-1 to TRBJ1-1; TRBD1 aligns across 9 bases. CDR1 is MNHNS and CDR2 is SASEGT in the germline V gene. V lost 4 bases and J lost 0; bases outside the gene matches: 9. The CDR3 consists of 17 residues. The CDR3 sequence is CASSVFTGGALNTEAFF. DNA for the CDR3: TGTGCCAGCAGTGTGTTTACAGGGGGCGCGCTGAACACTGAAGCTTTCTTT.